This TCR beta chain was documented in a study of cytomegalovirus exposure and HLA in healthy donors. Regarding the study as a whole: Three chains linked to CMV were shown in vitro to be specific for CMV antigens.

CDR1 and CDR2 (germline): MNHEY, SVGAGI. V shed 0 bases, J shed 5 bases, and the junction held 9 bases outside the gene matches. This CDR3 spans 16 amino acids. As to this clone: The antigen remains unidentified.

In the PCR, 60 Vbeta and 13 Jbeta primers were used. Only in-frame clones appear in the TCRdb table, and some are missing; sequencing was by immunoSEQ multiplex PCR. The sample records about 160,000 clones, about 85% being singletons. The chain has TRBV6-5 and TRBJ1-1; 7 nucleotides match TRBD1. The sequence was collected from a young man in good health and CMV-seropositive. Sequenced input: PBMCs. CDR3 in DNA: TGTGCCAGCAGTTACTCGAGCAACAGGGGAGGTACTGAAGCTTTCTTT. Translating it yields CASSYSSNRGGTEAFF.